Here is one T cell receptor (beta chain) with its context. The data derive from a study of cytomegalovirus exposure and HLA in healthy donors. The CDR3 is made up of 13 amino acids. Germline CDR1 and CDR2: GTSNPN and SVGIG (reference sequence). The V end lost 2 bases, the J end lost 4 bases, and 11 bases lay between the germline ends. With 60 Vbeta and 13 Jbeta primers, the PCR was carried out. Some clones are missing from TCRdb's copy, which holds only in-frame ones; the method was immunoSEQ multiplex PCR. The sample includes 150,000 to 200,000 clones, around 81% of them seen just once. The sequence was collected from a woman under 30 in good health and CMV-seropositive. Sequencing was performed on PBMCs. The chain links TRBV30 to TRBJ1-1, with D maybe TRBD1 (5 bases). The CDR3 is CAWSTGLGTEAFF. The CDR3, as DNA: TGTGCCTGGAGTACAGGATTGGGCACTGAAGCTTTCTTT.